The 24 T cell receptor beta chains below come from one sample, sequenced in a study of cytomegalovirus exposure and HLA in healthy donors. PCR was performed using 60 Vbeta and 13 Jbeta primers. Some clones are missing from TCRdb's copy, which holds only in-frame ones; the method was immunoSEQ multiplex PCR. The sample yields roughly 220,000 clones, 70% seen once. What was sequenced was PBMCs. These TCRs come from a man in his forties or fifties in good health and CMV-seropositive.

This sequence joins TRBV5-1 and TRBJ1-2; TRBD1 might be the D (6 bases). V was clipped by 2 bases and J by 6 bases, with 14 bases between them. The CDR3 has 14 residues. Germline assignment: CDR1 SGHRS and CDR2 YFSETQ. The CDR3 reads CASSFQGPLDGYTF. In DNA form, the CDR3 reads TGCGCCAGCAGCTTCCAGGGGCCGCTGGATGGCTACACCTTC.

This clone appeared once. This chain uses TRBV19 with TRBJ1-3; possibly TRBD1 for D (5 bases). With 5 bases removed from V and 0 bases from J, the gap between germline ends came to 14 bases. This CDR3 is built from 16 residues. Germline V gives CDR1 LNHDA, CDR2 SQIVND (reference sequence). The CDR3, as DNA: TGTGCCAGTAGTTTAACTCCAGGGATCTCTGGAAACACCATATATTTT. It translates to CASSLTPGISGNTIYF.

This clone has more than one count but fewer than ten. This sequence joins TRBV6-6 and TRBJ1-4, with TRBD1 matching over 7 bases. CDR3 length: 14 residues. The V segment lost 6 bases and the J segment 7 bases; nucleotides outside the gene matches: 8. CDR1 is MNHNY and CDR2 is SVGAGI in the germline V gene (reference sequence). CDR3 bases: TGTGCCAGCAGACTATCAGGGGGACGTGAAAAACTGTTTTTT. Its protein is CASRLSGGREKLFF.

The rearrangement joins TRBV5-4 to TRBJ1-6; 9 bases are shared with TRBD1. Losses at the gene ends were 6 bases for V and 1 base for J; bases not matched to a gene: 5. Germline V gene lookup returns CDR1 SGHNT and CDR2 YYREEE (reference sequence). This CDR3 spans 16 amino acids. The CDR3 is CASTTGGRSYNSPLHF. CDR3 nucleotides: TGTGCCAGCACTACAGGGGGCAGGTCCTATAATTCACCCCTCCACTTT.

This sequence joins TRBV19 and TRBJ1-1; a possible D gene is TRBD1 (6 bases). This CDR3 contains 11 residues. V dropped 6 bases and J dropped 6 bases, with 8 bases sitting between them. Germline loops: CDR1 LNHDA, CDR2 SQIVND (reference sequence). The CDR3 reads CASRGAPEAFF. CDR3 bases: TGTGCCAGTAGGGGGGCCCCTGAAGCTTTCTTT. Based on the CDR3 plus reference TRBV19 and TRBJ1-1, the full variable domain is DGGITQSPKYLFRKEGQNVTLSCEQNLNHDAMYWYRQDPGQGLRLIYYSQIVNDFQKGDIAEGYSVSREKKESFPLTVTSAQKNPTAFYLCASRGAPEAFFGQGTRLTVV.

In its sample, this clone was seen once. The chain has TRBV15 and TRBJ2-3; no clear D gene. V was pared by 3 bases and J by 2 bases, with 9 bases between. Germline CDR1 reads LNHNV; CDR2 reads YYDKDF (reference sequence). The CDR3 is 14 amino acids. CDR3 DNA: TGTGCCACCAGCAGCGATGAGGACACAGATACGCAGTATTTT. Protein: CATSSDEDTDTQYF.

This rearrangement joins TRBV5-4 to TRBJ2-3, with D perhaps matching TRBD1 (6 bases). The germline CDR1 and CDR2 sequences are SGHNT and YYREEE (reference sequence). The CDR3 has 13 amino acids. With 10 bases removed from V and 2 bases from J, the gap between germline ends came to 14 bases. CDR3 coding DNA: TGTGCCGGAGAGGACAGCTACACAGATACGCAGTATTTT. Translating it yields CAGEDSYTDTQYF.

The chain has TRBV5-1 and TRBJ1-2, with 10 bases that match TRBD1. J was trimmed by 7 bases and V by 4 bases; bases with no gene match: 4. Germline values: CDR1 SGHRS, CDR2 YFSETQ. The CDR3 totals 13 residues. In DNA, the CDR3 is TGCGCCAGCAGCCCCGACAGGGGGCCTGGCTACACCTTC. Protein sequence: CASSPDRGPGYTF.

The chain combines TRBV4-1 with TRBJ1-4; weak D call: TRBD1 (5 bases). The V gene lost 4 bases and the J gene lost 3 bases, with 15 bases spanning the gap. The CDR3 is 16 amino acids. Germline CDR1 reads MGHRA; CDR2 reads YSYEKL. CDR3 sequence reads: CASSLSWGGSNEKLFF. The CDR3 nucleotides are TGCGCCAGCAGCCTCAGTTGGGGGGGTTCTAATGAAAAACTGTTTTTT.

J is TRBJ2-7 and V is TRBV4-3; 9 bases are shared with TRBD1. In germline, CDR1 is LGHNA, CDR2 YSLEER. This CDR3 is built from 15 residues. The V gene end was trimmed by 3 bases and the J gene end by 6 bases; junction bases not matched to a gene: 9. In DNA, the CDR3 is TGCGCCAGCAGCCACGTAGGACAGGGGAGTGGCGAGCAGTACTTC. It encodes CASSHVGQGSGEQYF.

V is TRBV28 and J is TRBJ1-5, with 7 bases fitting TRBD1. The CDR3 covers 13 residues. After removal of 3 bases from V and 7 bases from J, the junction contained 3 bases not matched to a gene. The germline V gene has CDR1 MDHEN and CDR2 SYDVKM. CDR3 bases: TGTGCCAGCAGTTTCACAGGGGTCCAGCCCCAGCATTTT. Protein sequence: CASSFTGVQPQHF. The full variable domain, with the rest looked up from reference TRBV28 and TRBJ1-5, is DVKVTQSSRYLVKRTGEKVFLECVQDMDHENMFWYRQDPGLGLRLIYFSYDVKMKEKGDIPEGYSVSREKKERFSLILESASTNQTSMYLCASSFTGVQPQHFGDGTRLSIL.

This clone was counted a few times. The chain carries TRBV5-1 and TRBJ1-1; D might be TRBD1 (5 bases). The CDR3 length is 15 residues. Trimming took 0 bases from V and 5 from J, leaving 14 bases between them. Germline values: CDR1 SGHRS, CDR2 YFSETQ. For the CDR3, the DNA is TGCGCCAGCAGCTTGGCTCTTTCGGGGGTTACTGAAGCTTTCTTT. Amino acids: CASSLALSGVTEAFF.

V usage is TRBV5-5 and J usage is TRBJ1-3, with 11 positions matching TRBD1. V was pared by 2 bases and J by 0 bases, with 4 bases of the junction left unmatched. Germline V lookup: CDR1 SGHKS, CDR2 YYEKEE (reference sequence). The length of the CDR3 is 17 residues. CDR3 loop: CASSFGTGGFSGNTIYF. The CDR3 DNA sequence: TGTGCCAGCAGCTTTGGGACAGGGGGTTTCTCTGGAAACACCATATATTTT.

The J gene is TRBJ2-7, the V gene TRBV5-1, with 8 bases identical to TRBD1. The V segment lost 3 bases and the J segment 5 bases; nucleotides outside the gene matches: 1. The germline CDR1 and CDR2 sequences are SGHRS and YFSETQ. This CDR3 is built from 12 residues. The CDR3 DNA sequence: TGCGCCAGCAGCTGGACAGGGCACGAGCAGTACTTC. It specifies CASSWTGHEQYF.

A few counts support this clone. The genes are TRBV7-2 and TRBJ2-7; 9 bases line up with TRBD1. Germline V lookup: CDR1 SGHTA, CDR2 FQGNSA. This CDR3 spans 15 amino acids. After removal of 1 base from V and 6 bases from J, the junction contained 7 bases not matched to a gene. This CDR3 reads CASSLGDRADSEQYF. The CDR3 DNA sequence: TGTGCCAGCAGCTTAGGGGACAGGGCGGACTCCGAGCAGTACTTC.

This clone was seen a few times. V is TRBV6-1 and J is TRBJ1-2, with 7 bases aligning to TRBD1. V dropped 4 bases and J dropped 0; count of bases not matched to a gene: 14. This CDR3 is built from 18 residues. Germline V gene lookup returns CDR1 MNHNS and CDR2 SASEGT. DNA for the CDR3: TGTGCCAGCAGTGGACGGGGCGACAGGGCATTACCTAACTATGGCTACACCTTC. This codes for CASSGRGDRALPNYGYTF.

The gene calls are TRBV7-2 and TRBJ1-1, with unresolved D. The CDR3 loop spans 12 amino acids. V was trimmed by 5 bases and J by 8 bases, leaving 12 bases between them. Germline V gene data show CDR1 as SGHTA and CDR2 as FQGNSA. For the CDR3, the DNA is TGTGCCAGCAGCACCGATGCCGGGGAAGCTTTCTTT. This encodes CASSTDAGEAFF.

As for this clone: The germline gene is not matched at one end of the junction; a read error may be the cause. CDR3 in amino acids: CSSSQNTEAFF. The CDR3 DNA reads TGTTCCAGCAGCCAGAACACTGAAGCTTTCTTT. The V call is TRBV7-9, the J call TRBJ1-1; no clear D. Germline CDR1 reads SEHNR; CDR2 reads FQNEAQ (reference sequence). The CDR3 runs to 11 residues.

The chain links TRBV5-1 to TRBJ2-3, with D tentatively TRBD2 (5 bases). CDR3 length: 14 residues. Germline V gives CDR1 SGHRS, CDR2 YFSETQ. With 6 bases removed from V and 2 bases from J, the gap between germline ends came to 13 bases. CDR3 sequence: CASNEAATTDTQYF. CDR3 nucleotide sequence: TGCGCCAGCAACGAAGCGGCAACCACAGATACGCAGTATTTT.

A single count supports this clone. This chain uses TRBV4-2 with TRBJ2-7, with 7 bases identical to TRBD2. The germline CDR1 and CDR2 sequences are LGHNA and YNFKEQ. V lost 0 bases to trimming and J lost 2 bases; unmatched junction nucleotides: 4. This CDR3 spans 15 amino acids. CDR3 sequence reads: CASSQEGGETYEQYF. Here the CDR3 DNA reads TGTGCCAGCAGCCAAGAGGGGGGGGAGACCTACGAGCAGTACTTC.

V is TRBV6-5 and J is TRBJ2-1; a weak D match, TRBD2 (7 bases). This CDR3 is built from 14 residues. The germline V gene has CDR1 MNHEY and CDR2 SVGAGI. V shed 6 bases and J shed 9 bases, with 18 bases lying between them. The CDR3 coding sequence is TGTGCCAGCAGCCGGGACTGGCGGGGGCTTGAGCAGTTCTTC. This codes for CASSRDWRGLEQFF.

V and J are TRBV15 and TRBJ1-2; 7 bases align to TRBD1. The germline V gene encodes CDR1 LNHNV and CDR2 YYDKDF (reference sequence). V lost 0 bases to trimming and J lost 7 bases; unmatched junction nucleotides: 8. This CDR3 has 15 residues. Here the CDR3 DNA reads TGTGCCACCAGCAGAGATCGAAAAGGGGGCCTTGGCTACACCTTC. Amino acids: CATSRDRKGGLGYTF.

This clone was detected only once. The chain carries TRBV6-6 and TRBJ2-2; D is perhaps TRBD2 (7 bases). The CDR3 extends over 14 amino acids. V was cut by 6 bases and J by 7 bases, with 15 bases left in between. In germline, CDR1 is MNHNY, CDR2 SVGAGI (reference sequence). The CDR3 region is CASRTWGGSGELFF. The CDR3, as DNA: TGTGCCAGCAGGACGTGGGGGGGCAGCGGGGAGCTGTTTTTT.

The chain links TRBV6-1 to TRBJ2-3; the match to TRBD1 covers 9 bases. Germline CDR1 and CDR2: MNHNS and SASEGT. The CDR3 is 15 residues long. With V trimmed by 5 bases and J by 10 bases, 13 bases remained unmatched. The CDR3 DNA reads TGTGCCAGCAGTCTGGAAGGACAGGGGTCTCTTGCGCAGTATTTT. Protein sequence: CASSLEGQGSLAQYF.